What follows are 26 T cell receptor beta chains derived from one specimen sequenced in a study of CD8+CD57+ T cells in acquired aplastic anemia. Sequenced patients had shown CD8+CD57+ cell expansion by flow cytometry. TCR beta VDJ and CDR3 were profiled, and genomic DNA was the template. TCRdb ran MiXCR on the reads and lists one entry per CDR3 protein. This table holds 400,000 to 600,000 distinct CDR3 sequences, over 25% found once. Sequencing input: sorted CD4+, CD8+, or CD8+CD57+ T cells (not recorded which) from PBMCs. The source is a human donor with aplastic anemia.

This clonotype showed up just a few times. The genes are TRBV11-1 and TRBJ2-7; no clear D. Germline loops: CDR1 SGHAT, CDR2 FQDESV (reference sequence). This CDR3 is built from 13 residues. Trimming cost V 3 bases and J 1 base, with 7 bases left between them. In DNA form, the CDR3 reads TGTGCCAGCAGCTTGGTGAGGTCCTACGAGCAGTACTTC. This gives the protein CASSLVRSYEQYF.

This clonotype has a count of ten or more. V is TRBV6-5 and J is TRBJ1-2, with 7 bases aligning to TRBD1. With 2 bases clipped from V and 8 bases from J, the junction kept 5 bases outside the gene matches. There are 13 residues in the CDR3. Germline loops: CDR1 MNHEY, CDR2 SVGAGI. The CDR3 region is CASSYKGAHGYTF. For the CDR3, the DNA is TGTGCCAGCAGTTACAAGGGGGCGCACGGCTACACCTTC.

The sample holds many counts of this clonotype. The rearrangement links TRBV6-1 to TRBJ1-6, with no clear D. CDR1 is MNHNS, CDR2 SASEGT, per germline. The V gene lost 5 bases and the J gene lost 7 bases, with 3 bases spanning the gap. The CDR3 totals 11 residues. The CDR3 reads CASSTNSPLHF. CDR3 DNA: TGTGCCAGCAGTACCAATTCACCCCTCCACTTT.

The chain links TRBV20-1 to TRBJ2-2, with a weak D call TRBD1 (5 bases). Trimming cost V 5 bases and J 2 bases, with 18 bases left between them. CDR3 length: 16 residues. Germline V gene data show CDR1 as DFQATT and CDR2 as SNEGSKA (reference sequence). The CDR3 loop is CSALNYRKTNTGELFF. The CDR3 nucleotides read TGCAGTGCTCTCAACTACAGGAAAACCAACACCGGGGAGCTGTTTTTT.

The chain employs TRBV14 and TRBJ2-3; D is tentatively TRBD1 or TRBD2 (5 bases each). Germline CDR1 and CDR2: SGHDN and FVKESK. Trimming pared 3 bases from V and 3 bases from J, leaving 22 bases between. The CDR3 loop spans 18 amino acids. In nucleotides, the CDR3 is TGTGCCAGCAGCCAGGAGGACCGAGCGTGGGGCGGAACAGATACGCAGTATTTT. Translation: CASSQEDRAWGGTDTQYF. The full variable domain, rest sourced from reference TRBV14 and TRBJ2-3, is EAGVTQFPSHSVIEKGQTVTLRCDPISGHDNLYWYRRVMGKEIKFLLHFVKESKQDESGMPNNRFLAERTGGTYSTLKVQPAELEDSGVYFCASSQEDRAWGGTDTQYFGPGTRLTVL.

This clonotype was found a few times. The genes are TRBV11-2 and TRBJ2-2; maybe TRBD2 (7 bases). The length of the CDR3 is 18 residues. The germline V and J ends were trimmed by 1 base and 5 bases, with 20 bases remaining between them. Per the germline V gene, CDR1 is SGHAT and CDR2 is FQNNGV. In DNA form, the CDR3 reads TGTGCCAGCAGCTTAGGCTGGGGGAAACAGGGAGGGACCGGGGAGCTGTTTTTT. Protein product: CASSLGWGKQGGTGELFF.

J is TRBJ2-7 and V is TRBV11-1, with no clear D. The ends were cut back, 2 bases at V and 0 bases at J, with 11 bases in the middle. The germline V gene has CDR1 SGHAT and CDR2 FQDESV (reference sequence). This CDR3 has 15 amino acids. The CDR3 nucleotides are TGTGCCAGCAGCTTACGGAACAGCTTCTCCTACGAGCAGTACTTC. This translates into CASSLRNSFSYEQYF.

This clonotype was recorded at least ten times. The CDR3 is CASSGGQEKVEQYF. CDR3 sequence (DNA): TGCGCCAGCAGTGGAGGGCAGGAAAAGGTCGAGCAGTACTTC. The gene calls are TRBV10-1 and TRBJ2-7, with D possibly matching TRBD2 (5 bases). The CDR3 contains 14 residues. Per germline, CDR1 WNHNN and CDR2 SYGVQD (reference sequence). V was trimmed by 4 bases and J by 6 bases, leaving 16 bases between them.

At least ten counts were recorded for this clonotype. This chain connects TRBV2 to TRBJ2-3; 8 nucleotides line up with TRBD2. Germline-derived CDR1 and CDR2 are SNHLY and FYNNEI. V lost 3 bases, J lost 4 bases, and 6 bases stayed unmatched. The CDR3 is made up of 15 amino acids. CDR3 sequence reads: CASSDRTGGPDTQYF. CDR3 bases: TGTGCCAGCAGTGATAGGACGGGGGGGCCAGATACGCAGTATTTT.

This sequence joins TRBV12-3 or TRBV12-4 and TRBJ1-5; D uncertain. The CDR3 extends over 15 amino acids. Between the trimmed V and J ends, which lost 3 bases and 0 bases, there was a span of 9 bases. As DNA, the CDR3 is TGTGCCAGCAGTTTTTCAAGAAATAGCAATCAGCCCCAGCATTTT. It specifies CASSFSRNSNQPQHF.

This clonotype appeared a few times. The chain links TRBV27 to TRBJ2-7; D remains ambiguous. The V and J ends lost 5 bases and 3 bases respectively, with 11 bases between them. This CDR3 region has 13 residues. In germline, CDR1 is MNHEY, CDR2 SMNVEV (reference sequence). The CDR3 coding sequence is TGTGCCAGCAGTCCCCTTAGTGGCTACGAGCAGTACTTC. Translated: CASSPLSGYEQYF.

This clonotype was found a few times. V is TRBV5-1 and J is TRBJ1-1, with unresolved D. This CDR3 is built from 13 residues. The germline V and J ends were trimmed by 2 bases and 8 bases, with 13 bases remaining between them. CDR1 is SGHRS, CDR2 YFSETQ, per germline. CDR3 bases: TGCGCCAGCAGCTTTAAGGGCGACGGAGAAGCTTTCTTT. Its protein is CASSFKGDGEAFF.

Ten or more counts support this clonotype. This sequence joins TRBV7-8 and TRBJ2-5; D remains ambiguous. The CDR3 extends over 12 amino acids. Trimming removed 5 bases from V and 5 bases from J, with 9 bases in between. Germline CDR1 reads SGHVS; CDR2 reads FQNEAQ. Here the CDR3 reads CASSLMRETQYF. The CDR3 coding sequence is TGTGCCAGCAGCCTCATGAGGGAGACCCAGTACTTC.

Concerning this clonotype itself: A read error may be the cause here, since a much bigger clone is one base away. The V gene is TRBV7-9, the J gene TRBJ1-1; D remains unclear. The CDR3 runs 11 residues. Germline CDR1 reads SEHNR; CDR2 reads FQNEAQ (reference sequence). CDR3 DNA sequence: TGTGCCGGCAGCTTAATAGGTGCAGCTTTCTTT. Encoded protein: CAGSLIGAAFF.

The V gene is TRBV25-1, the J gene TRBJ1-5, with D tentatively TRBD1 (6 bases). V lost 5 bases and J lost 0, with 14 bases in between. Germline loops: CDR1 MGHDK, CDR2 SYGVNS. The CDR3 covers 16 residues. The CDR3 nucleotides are TGTGCCAGCAGTACTCGGACAGTGAATAGCAATCAGCCCCAGCATTTT. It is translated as CASSTRTVNSNQPQHF.

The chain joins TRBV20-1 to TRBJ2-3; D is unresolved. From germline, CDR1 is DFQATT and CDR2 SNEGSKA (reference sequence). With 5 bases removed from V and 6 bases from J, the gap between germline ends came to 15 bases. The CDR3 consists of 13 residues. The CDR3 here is CSAPPGGKDTQYF. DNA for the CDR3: TGCAGTGCTCCCCCTGGTGGGAAGGATACGCAGTATTTT.

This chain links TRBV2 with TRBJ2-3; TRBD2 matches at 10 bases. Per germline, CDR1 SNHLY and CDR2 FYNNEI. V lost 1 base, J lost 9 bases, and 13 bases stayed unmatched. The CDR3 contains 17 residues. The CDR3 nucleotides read TGTGCCAGCAGTGAAGACAGCGGGGGGGCCGAGGTAGGGACGCAGTATTTT. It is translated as CASSEDSGGAEVGTQYF.

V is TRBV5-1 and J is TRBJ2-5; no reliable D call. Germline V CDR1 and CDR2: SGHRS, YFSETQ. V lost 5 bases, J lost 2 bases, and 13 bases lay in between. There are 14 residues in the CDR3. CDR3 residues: CASRDRSLQETQYF. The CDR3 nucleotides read TGCGCCAGCAGAGACCGGAGCCTTCAAGAGACCCAGTACTTC. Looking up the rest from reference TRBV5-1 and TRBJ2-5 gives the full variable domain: KAGVTQTPRYLIKTRGQQVTLSCSPISGHRSVSWYQQTPGQGLQFLFEYFSETQRNKGNFPGRFSGRQFSNSRSEMNVSTLELGDSALYLCASRDRSLQETQYFGPGTRLLVL.

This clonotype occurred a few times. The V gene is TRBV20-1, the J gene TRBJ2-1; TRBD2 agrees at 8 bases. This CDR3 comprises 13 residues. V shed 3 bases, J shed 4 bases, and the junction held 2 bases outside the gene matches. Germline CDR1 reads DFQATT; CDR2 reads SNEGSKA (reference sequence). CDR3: CSARAGGYNEQFF. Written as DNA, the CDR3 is TGCAGTGCTAGGGCGGGGGGTTACAATGAGCAGTTCTTC.

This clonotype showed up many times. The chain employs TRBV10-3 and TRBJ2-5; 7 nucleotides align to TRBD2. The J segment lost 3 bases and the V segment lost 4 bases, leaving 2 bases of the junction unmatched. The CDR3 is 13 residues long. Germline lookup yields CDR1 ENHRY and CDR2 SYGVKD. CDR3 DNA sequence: TGTGCCATCAGTGTGGGGGGGGAAGAGACCCAGTACTTC. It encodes CAISVGGEETQYF.

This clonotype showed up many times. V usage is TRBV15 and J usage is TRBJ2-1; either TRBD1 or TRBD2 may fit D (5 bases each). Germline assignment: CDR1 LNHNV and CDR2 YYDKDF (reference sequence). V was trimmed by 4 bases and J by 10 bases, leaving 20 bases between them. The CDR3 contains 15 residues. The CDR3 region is CATSIGTEVGREQFF. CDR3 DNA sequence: TGTGCCACCAGCATAGGGACCGAAGTAGGTAGGGAGCAGTTCTTC.

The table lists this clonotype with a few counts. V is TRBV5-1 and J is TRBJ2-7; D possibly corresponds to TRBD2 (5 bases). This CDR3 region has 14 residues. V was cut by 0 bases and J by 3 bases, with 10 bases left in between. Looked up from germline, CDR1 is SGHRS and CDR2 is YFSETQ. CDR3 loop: CASSLVAGGYEQYF. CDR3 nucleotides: TGCGCCAGCAGCTTGGTGGCAGGAGGCTACGAGCAGTACTTC.

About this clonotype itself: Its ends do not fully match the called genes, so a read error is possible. In DNA, the CDR3 is TGCAGTGCTAAAACTGGGCGAGCCTACAATGAGCAGTCCTTC. Residues: CSAKTGRAYNEQSF. The chain couples TRBV20-1 to TRBJ2-1; D is unresolved. CDR1 and CDR2 from the germline V gene are DFQATT and SNEGSKA (reference sequence). The CDR3 has 14 residues.

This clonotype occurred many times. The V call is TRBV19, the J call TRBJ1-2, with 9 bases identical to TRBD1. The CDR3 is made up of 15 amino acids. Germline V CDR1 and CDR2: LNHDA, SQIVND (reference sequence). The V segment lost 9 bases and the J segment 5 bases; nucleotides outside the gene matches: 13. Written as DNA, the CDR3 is TGTGCCAGCCAGGGACAGGGCCCCACGAGTTATGGCTACACCTTC. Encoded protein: CASQGQGPTSYGYTF.

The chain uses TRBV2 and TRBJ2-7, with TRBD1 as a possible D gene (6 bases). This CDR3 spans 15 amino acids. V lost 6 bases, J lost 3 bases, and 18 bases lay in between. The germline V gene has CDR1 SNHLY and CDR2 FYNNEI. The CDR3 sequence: CASSRQQGPNYEQYF. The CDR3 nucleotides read TGTGCCAGCAGCCGACAACAGGGACCAAACTACGAGCAGTACTTC.

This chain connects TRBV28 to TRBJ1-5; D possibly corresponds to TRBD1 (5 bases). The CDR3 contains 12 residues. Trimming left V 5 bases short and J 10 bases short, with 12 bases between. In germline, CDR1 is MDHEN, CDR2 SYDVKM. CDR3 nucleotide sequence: TGTGCCAGCAGTGCAGTCAGGGATCCCCAGCATTTT. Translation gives CASSAVRDPQHF.